This is a list of T cell receptor beta chains from one sample in a study of blood T cell repertoires in COVID-19. Assay used: immunoSEQ multiplex PCR; TCRdb lists only in-frame clones, some missing. The repertoire has tens of thousands of clones, 81% of them found once; the top ten carry roughly 28%. The sample comprised peripheral blood. These receptors all come from an elderly woman with active or convalescent COVID-19. The CDR3 runs from the conserved cysteine through the conserved F or W. The order of the fields is J gene, V gene, CDR3 protein.

>TRBJ1-5|TRBV6-5
CASSPDSRGPQHF
>TRBJ1-5|TRBV6-5
CASKSGLYQPQHF
>TRBJ2-5|TRBV7-3
CASSRGAGAIQETQYF
>TRBJ1-1|TRBV7-9
CASSLGQGAFF
>TRBJ1-2|TRBV3-1/TRBV3-2
CASGPGGGFYGYTF
>TRBJ1-4|TRBV15
CATSGQGATNEKLFF
>TRBJ2-1|TRBV4-3
CASSLGLAGDNGQFF
>TRBJ1-1|TRBV10-3
CAISESMSAPAFF
>TRBJ1-6|TRBV18
CASSPENSPLHF
>TRBJ1-2|TRBV7-2
CASSPKVGGNYGYTF
>TRBJ2-7|TRBV6-5
CASSYSTGYEQYF
>TRBJ2-7|TRBV11-2
CASSTGLAGAYEQYF
>TRBJ1-1|TRBV11-2
CASRLAGGSEAFF
>TRBJ1-3|TRBV5-1
CASSLEGHSSGNTIYF
>TRBJ1-1|TRBV19
CASSRRQTRTANTEAFF
>TRBJ1-6|TRBV19
CASTGRSYNSPLHF
>TRBJ2-5|TRBV28
CASSSIGLAEETQYF
>TRBJ2-1|TRBV12-2
CASRLARQFF
>TRBJ2-3|TRBV5-6
CASSSAGTDTQYF
>TRBJ2-1|TRBV12-5
CASGLNQGGRNEQFF
>TRBJ2-1|TRBV7-9
CASSGDQFPSYNEQFF
>TRBJ1-6|TRBV28
CASTTQGPLHF
>TRBJ1-4|TRBV5-1
CASSYRTGPPNEKLFF
>TRBJ1-2|TRBV12-3/TRBV12-4
CASSLSNYGYTF
>TRBJ1-5|TRBV9
CASSEVDSLNQPQHF
>TRBJ1-1|TRBV6-5
CASTRGLGIPAFF
>TRBJ2-3|TRBV7-9
CASSPLSTDTQYF
>TRBJ1-2|TRBV5-4
CASSFLGQGQNYGYTF
>TRBJ1-6|TRBV3-1/TRBV3-2
CASSRGTAYNSPLHF